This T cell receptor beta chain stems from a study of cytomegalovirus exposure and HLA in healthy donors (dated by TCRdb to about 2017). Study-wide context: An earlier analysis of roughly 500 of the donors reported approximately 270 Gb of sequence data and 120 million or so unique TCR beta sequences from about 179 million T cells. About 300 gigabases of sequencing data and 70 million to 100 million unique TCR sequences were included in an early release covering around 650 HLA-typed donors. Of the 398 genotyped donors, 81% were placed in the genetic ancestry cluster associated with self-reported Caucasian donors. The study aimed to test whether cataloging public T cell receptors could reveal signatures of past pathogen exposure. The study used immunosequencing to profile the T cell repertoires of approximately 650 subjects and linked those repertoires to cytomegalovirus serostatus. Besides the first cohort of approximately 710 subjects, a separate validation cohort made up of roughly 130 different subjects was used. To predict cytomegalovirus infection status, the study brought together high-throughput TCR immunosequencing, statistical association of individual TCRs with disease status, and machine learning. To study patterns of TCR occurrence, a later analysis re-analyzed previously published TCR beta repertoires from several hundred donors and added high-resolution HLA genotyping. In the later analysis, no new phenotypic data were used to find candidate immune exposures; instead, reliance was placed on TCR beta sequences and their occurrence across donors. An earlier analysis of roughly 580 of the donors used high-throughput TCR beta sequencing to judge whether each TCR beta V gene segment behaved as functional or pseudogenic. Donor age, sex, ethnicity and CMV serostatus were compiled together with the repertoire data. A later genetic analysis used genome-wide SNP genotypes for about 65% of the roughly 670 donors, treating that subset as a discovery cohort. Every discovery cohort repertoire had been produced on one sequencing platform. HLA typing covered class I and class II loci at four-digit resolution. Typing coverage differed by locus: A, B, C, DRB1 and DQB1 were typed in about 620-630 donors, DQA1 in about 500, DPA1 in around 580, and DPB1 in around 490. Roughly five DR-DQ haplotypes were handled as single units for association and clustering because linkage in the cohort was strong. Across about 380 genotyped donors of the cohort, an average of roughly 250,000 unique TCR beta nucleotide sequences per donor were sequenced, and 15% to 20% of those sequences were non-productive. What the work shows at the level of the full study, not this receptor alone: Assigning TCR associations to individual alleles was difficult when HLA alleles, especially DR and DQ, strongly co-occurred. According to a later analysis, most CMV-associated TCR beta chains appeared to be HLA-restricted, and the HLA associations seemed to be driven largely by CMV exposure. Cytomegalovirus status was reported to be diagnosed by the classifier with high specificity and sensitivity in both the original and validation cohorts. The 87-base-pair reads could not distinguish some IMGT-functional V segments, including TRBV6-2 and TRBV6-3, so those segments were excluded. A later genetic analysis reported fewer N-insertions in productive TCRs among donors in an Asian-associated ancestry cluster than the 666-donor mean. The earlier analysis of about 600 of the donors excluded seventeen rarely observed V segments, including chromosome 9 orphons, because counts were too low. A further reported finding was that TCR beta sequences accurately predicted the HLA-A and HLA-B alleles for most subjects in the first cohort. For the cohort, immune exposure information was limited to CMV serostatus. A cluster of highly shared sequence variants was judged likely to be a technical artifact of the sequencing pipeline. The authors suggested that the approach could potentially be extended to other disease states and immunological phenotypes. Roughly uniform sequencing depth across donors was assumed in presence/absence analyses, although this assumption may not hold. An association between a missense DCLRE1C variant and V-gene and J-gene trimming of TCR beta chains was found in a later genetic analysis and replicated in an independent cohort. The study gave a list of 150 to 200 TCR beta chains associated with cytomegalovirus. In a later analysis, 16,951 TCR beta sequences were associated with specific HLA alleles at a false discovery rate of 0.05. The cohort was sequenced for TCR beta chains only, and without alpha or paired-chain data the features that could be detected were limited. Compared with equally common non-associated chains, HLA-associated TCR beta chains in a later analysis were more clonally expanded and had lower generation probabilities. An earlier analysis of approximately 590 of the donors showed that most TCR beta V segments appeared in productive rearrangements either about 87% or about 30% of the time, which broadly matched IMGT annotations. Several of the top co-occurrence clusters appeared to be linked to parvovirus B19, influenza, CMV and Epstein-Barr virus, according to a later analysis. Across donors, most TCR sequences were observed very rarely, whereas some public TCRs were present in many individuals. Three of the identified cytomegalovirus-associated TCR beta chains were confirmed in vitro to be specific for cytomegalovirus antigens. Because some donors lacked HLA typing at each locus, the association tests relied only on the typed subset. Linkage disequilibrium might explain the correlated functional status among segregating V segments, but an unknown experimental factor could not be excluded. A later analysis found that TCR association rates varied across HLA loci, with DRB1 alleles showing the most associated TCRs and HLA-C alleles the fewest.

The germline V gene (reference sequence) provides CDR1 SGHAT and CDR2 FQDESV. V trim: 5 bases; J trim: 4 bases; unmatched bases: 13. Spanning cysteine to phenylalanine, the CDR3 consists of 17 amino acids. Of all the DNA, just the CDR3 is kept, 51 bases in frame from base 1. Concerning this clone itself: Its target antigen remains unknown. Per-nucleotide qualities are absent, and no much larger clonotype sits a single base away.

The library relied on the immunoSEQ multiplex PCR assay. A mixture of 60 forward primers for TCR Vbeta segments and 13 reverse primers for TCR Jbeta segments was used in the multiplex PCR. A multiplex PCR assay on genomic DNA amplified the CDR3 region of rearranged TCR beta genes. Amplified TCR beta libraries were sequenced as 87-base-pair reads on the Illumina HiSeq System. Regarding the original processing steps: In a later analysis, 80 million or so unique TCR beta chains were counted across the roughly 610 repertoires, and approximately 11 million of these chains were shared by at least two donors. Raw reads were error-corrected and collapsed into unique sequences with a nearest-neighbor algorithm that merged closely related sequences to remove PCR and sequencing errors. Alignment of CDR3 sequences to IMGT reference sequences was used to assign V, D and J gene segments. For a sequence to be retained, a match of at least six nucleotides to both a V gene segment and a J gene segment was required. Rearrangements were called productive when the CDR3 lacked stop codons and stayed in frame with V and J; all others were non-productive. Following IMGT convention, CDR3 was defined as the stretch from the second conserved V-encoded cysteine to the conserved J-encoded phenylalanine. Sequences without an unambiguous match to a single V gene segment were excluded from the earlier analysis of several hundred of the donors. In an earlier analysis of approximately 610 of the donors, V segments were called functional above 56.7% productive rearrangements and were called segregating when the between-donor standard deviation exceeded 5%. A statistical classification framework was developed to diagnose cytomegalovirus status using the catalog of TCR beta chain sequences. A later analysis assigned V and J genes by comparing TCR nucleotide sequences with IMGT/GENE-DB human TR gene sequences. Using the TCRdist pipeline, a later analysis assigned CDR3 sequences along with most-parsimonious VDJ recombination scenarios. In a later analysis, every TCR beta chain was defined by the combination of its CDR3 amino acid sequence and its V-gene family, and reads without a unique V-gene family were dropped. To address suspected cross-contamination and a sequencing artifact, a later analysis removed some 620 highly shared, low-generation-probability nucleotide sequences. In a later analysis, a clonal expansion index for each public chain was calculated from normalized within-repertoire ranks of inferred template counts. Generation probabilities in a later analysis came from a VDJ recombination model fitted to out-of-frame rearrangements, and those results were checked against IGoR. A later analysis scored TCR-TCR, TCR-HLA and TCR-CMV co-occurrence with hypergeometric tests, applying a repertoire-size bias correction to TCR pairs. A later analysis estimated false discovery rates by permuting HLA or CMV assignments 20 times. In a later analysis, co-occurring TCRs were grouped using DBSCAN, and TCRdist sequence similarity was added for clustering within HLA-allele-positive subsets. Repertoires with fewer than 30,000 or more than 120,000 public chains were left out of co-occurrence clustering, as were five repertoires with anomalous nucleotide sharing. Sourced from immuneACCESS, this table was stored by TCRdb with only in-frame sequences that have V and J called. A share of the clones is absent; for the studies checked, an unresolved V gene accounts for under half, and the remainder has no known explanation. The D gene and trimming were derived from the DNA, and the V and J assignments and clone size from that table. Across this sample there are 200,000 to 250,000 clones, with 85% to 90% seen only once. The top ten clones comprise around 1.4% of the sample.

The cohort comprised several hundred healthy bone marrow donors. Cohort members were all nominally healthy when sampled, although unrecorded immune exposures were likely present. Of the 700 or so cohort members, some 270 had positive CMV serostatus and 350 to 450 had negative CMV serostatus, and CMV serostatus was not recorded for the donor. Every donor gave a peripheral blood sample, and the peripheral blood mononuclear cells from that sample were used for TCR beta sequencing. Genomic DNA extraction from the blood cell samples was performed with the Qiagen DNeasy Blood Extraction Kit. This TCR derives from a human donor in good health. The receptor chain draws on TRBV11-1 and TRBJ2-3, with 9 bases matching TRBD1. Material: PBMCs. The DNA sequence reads TGTGCCAGCAGCCCGCTAACCGGGACAGGGCTCCCAGATACGCAGTATTTT. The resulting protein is CASSPLTGTGLPDTQYF.